Detailed here is one T cell receptor beta chain. The V gene lost 5 bases and the J gene lost 1 base, with 8 bases spanning the gap. Germline CDR1 and CDR2: MRHNA and SNTAGT. The CDR3 contains 14 residues. TCRdb's table, derived via immunoSEQ multiplex PCR, lists solely in-frame clones and lacks some. The sample gives some 120,000 clones, more than 85% of which show up once; around 1.8% is in the top ten. This entry comes from a study of control samples from healthy donors and cancer patients. The material sequenced was PBMCs. The chain couples TRBV6-4 to TRBJ2-2, with TRBD1 as a possible D gene (6 bases). This receptor was taken from a man in his forties or fifties with head and neck cancer. Here the CDR3 reads CASSPGENTGELFF. The CDR3 DNA is TGTGCCAGCAGTCCAGGGGAGAACACCGGGGAGCTGTTTTTT.